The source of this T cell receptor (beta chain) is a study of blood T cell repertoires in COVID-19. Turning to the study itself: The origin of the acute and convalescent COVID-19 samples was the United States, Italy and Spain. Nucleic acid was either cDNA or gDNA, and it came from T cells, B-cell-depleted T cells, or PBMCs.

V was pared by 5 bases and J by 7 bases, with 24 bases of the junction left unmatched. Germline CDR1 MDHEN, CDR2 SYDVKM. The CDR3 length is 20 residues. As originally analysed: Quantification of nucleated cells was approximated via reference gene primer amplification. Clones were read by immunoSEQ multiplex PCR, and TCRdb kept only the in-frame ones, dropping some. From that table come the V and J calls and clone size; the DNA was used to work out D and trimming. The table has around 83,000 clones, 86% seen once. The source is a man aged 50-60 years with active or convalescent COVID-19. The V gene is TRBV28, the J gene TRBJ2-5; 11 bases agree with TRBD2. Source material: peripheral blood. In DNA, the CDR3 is TGTGCCAGCAGTCCCCAACTAGCGGGAGTTGAAATGGGGGGAAGGGGGACCCAGTACTTC. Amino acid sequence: CASSPQLAGVEMGGRGTQYF. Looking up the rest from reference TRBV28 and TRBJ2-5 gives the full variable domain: DVKVTQSSRYLVKRTGEKVFLECVQDMDHENMFWYRQDPGLGLRLIYFSYDVKMKEKGDIPEGYSVSREKKERFSLILESASTNQTSMYLCASSPQLAGVEMGGRGTQYFGPGTRLLVL.